Listed below are T cell receptor beta chains from one sample, sequenced in a study of vaccination and CD4 T cells after COVID-19. Their specific antigens are unknown. Via MiXCR, TCRdb re-called the PCR reads, giving one row per CDR3 protein. The table has some 24,000 distinct CDR3 sequences, about 40% seen once. The input for sequencing was CD4+ T cells from blood, cultured in vitro, taken about 7 months after SARS-CoV-2 vaccination. Receptor source: a human donor who had recovered from COVID-19. The conserved cysteine and the conserved F or W are not part of the CDR3 here. A D gene is named only where the DNA matches it firmly. Clone size is not always given. Where it is, it says once, few, many or a class for expanded clones.

clone size	V gene	J gene	D gene	CDR3 protein
NA	TRBV28	TRBJ2-7	NA	ASSFDPTGTYEQY
NA	TRBV20-1	TRBJ2-1	TRBD2	SASFRAGGGEQF
NA	TRBV28	TRBJ1-3	NA	ATWTAPGTRSGNTIY
few	TRBV20-1	TRBJ1-3	NA	SARGGHSGNTIY
NA	TRBV20-1	TRBJ2-1	TRBD2	SARAPGGARHGEQF
NA	TRBV7-2	TRBJ1-2	NA	ASSLEGYGYT
NA	TRBV2	TRBJ2-7	TRBD2	ASREGLAGFQY
NA	TRBV7-6	TRBJ2-3	NA	ASSLEDYVDTQY
few	TRBV20-1	TRBJ2-7	NA	SASYGGRGYEQY
NA	TRBV20-1	TRBJ2-3	NA	SASLGYGTDTQY
NA	TRBV5-4	TRBJ2-5	NA	ASSLEAVETQY
NA	TRBV2	TRBJ2-5	NA	ASSGGVSVETQY
once	TRBV6-1	TRBJ1-5	TRBD1	ASSRQGGQPQH
NA	TRBV20-1	TRBJ2-5	TRBD1	SASQRTGEETQY
NA	TRBV20-1	TRBJ2-6	NA	SAPQGQAGANVLT